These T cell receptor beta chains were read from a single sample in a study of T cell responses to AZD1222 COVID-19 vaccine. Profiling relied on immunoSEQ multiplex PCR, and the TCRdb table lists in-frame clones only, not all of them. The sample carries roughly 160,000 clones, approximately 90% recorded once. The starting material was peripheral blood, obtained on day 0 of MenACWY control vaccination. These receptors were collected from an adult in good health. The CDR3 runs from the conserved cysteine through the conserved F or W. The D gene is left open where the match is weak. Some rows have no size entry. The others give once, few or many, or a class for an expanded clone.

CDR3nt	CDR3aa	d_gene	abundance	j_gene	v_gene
TGTGCCGGCAGGGAGGGGAACACTGAAGCTTTCTTT	CAGREGNTEAFF	.	.	TRBJ1-1	TRBV30
TGCGCCAGCACGGACAGGGTGGCCCACGAGCAGTACTTC	CASTDRVAHEQYF	TRBD1	.	TRBJ2-7	TRBV5-1
TGTGCCAGCAGCCAGGGCAGTCGGGCGACCGGGGAGCTGTTTTTT	CASSQGSRATGELFF	.	.	TRBJ2-2	TRBV3-1/TRBV3-2
TGTGCCATCAGTTTTACTGGGCTAGTGAACACCGGGGAGCTGTTTTTT	CAISFTGLVNTGELFF	.	.	TRBJ2-2	TRBV10-3
TGCGCCAGCAGCCCCTCTTGGACAGGTAATCGTGAAAAACTGTTTTTT	CASSPSWTGNREKLFF	TRBD1	.	TRBJ1-4	TRBV5-1
TGTGCCAGCAGGGGACTAGCGGGAGACTACGAGCAGTACTTC	CASRGLAGDYEQYF	TRBD2	.	TRBJ2-7	TRBV25-1
TGTGCCAGCACCTTAGGACAGGGGCGCGAGCAGTACTTC	CASTLGQGREQYF	TRBD1	.	TRBJ2-7	TRBV3-1/TRBV3-2
TGTGCCAGTAGTAGGAGACTAGCGGCCCTGGGCCACATAGACAATGAGCAGTTCTTC	CASSRRLAALGHIDNEQFF	TRBD2	.	TRBJ2-1	TRBV19
TGTGCCAGCAGTGCGGTCCGACCCGGGGCAGATACGCAGTATTTT	CASSAVRPGADTQYF	.	.	TRBJ2-3	TRBV2
TGTGCCAGTAGTATAGATACGGGCGGTCGCTACTTC	CASSIDTGGRYF	.	.	TRBJ2-7	TRBV19
TGCGCCAGCAGCCAAGTTATGGGCGGGGAGGTGAATCAGCCCCAGCATTTT	CASSQVMGGEVNQPQHF	.	.	TRBJ1-5	TRBV4-1
TGTGCCAGCAGCCAAGTTGGCCGCGCCGATTATAATTCACCCCTCCACTTT	CASSQVGRADYNSPLHF	.	.	TRBJ1-6	TRBV4-2
TGTGCCTGGAGGGACAGCGGGCCCCAGCATTTT	CAWRDSGPQHF	.	.	TRBJ1-5	TRBV30
TGTGCCAGTAGTCCAAGGGGGGAGGACACTGAAGCTTTCTTT	CASSPRGEDTEAFF	.	once	TRBJ1-1	TRBV19
TGTGCCAGCAGCCCGAGTGACAGATCCTACGAGCAGTACTTC	CASSPSDRSYEQYF	.	.	TRBJ2-7	TRBV6-5
TGTGCCAGCAGTTCGTCCGGAGGGGGGGCCAACGTCCTGACTTTC	CASSSSGGGANVLTF	.	.	TRBJ2-6	TRBV7-2
TGTGCCAGCAGTTTATCAAAAGGGTCGCGGTCACCCCTCCACTTT	CASSLSKGSRSPLHF	.	.	TRBJ1-6	TRBV27
TGTGCCAGCAGCCGGACACCTGTGAACACCGGGGAGCTGTTTTTT	CASSRTPVNTGELFF	.	.	TRBJ2-2	TRBV7-9
TGTGCCAGCAGCCTCAGACTAGCGGGAGGGCCGGGGGAGCAGTACTTC	CASSLRLAGGPGEQYF	TRBD2	.	TRBJ2-7	TRBV3-1/TRBV3-2
TGTGCCATCAGTACGGGGACACCTCGCAATCAGCCCCAGCATTTT	CAISTGTPRNQPQHF	.	.	TRBJ1-5	TRBV10-3
TGTGCCAGCACCCGTGATGACGGTTACGAGCAGTACTTC	CASTRDDGYEQYF	.	.	TRBJ2-7	TRBV18
TGTGCCAGCAGTTCGGCCCGGGACAAGCACTACGAGCAGTACTTC	CASSSARDKHYEQYF	.	.	TRBJ2-7	TRBV6-5
TGTGCCAGCAGCTTAGGTAGTGGGAGGAATTCACCCCTCCACTTT	CASSLGSGRNSPLHF	.	.	TRBJ1-6	TRBV7-2
TGTGCCAGCAGTTACAGGGGAAATGGCTACACCTTC	CASSYRGNGYTF	TRBD1	.	TRBJ1-2	TRBV12-3/TRBV12-4
TGTGCCAGCAGCCAAGTCGGGACCCAGTACTTC	CASSQVGTQYF	.	.	TRBJ2-5	TRBV14
TGTGCCAGCAGCTTAAGCCCAGGGGCTGGAAACACCATATATTTT	CASSLSPGAGNTIYF	.	.	TRBJ1-3	TRBV7-2
TGTGCCAGTACAGGGACAGGGCCCTATGGCTACACCTTC	CASTGTGPYGYTF	TRBD1	once	TRBJ1-2	TRBV6-5
TGTGCCAGCAGCGTAGTGGTAGCCTGCTCCTACAATGAGCAGTTCTTC	CASSVVVACSYNEQFF	.	.	TRBJ2-1	TRBV9
TGTGCCAGCAGTCAACAGGGGGTGCCCAATGAGCAGTTCTTC	CASSQQGVPNEQFF	TRBD1	.	TRBJ2-1	TRBV27
TGTGCCAGCAGTGAGGACCGTCGAGGTCAGCCCCAGCATTTT	CASSEDRRGQPQHF	.	.	TRBJ1-5	TRBV2
TGCGCCAGCAGCTATGGGACAGACACTGAAGCTTTCTTT	CASSYGTDTEAFF	TRBD1	.	TRBJ1-1	TRBV5-1